Each of the 6 T cell receptor beta chains below was sequenced from the same sample in a study of Graves' ophthalmopathy and Graves' hyperthyroidism. RNA transcripts were the source from which TCR beta CDR3 regions were amplified. HTBI-primed RT-PCR formed the first round, and a multiplex PCR formed the second. TCRdb ran MiXCR on the multiplex PCR reads and lists one entry per CDR3 protein. The data contain roughly 160,000 distinct CDR3 sequences, under 45% of them singletons. The specimen sequenced was peripheral blood. The receptors come from a man aged 30-40 years with Graves' ophthalmopathy.

This clonotype was observed many times. This sequence joins TRBV5-1 and TRBJ1-6, with D possibly TRBD1 on 5 matching bases. Trimming shortened V by 3 bases and J by 7 bases, and 14 bases separated the two germline ends. Looked up from germline, CDR1 is SGHRS and CDR2 is YFSETQ. CDR3 length equals 15 residues. The DNA for the CDR3 is TGCGCCAGCAGCTCCGCGGGACGGGGAAATTCACCCCTCCACTTT. This translates into CASSSAGRGNSPLHF.

This clonotype was picked up many times. A junction end diverges from the germline sequence, so it may reflect a read error. The rearrangement joins TRBV2 to TRBJ1-1; TRBD1 matches 7 bases. Germline V gives CDR1 SNHLY, CDR2 FYNNEI. The CDR3 is 11 amino acids. CDR3 in amino acids: CASPGDSPETF. As DNA, the CDR3 is TGTGCCAGCCCAGGGGACAGCCCGGAAACATTT.

J is TRBJ2-7 and V is TRBV6-2 or TRBV6-3; 8 bases align to TRBD2. This CDR3 contains 14 residues. The J segment lost 4 bases and the V segment lost 3 bases, leaving 5 bases of the junction unmatched. Germline loops: CDR1 MNHEY, CDR2 SVGEGT. The CDR3 DNA reads TGTGCCAGCAGTTATATCGGGAGGGAGTACGAGCAGTACTTC. It is translated as CASSYIGREYEQYF.

This clonotype has a count of ten or more. The chain joins TRBV20-1 to TRBJ2-7; TRBD2 is a possible D gene (5 bases). The CDR3 runs to 13 residues. Germline values: CDR1 DFQATT, CDR2 SNEGSKA (reference sequence). Trimming took off 5 bases at V and 3 bases at J, with 14 bases between the two ends. The DNA of the CDR3 is TGCAGTGCTCCCGGGCCGGGGAACTACGAGCAGTACTTC. Its protein is CSAPGPGNYEQYF.

This clonotype was found many times. The gene calls are TRBV28 and TRBJ2-7; tentative D call: TRBD2 (6 bases). Germline CDR1 is MDHEN and CDR2 is SYDVKM. Trimming cost V 4 bases and J 4 bases, with 11 bases left between them. The CDR3 contains 13 residues. The CDR3 sequence is CASSSVDYYEQYF. The CDR3 nucleotides are TGTGCCAGCAGTTCCGTGGACTATTACGAGCAGTACTTC.

This clonotype was counted ten times or more. This sequence joins TRBV12-3 or TRBV12-4 and TRBJ2-7; D is perhaps TRBD2 (5 bases). V was shortened by 6 bases and J by 9 bases, with 21 bases between the two germline ends. This CDR3 is built from 14 residues. The CDR3 DNA reads as TGTGCCAGCAGACCGGATACGGGATCCCTGGGGCAGTACTTC. It specifies CASRPDTGSLGQYF.